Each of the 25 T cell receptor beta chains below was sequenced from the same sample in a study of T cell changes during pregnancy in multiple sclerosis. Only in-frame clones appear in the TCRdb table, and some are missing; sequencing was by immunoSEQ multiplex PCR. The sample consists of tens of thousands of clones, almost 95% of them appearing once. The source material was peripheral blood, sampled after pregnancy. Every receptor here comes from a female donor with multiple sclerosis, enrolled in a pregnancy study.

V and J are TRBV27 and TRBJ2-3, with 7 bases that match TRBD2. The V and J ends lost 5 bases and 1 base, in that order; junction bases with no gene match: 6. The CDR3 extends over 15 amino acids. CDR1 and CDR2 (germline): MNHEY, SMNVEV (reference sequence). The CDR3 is CASSLPAGGTDTQYF. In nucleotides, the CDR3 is TGTGCCAGCAGTCTACCTGCGGGGGGCACAGATACGCAGTATTTT.

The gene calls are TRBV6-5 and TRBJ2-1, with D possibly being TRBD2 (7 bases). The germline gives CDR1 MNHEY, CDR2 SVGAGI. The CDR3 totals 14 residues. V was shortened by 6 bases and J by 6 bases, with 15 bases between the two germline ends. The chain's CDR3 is CASSKGGGANEQFF. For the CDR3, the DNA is TGTGCCAGCAGCAAGGGGGGGGGCGCCAATGAGCAGTTCTTC.

Here the CDR3 reads CASSQRTAINEQFF. The CDR3, as DNA: TGCGCCAGCAGCCAGCGGACAGCCATCAATGAGCAGTTCTTC. The V gene is TRBV4-1, the J gene TRBJ2-1, with D possibly being TRBD1 (6 bases). CDR3 size: 14 residues. Germline lookup yields CDR1 MGHRA and CDR2 YSYEKL. Trimming cost V 3 bases and J 6 bases, with 12 bases left between them.

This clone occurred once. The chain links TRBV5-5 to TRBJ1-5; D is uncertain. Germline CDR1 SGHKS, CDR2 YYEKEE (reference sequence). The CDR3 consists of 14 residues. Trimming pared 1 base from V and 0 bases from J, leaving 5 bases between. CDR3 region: CASSLTYSNQPQHF. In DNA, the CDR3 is TGTGCCAGCAGCTTGACTTATAGCAATCAGCCCCAGCATTTT.

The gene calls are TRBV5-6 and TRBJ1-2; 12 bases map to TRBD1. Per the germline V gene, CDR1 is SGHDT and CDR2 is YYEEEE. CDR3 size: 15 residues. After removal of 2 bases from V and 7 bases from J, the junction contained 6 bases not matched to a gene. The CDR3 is CASSFAGQGALGYTF. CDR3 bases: TGTGCCAGCAGCTTCGCGGGACAGGGGGCGCTTGGCTACACCTTC.

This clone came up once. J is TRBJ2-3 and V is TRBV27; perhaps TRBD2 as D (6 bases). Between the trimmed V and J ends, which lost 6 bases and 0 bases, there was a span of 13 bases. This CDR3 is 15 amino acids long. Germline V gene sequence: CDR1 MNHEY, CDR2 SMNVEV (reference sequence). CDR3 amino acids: CASRPTSLSTDTQYF. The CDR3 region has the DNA TGTGCCAGCAGGCCTACTAGCCTCAGCACAGATACGCAGTATTTT.

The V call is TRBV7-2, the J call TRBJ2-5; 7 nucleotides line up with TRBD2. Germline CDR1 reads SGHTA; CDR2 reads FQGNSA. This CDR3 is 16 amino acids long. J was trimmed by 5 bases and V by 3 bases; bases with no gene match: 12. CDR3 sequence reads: CASSLGRGVERETQYF. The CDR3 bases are TGTGCCAGCAGCTTGGGTCGGGGGGTCGAAAGGGAGACCCAGTACTTC.

Here the CDR3 reads CASTNRGEYGYTF. The CDR3 DNA follows: TGTGCCAGCACCAACAGGGGGGAATATGGCTACACCTTC. J is TRBJ1-2 and V is TRBV6-5; TRBD1 matches at 8 bases. CDR1 is MNHEY, CDR2 SVGAGI, per germline. The CDR3 contains 13 residues. With 7 bases clipped from V and 5 bases from J, the junction kept 6 bases outside the gene matches.

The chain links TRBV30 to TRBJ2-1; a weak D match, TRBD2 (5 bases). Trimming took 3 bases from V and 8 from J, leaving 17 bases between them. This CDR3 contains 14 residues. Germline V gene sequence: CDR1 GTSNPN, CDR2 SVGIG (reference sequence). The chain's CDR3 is CAWRRGRPGDEQFF. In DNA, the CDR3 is TGTGCCTGGAGAAGAGGGCGGCCCGGGGATGAGCAGTTCTTC.

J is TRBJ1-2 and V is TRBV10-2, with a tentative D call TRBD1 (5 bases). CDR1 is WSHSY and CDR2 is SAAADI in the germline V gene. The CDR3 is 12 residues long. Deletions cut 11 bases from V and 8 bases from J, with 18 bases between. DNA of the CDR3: TGCGCCTCCCGGGAGGGGACGGTAGGCTACACCTTC. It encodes CASREGTVGYTF.

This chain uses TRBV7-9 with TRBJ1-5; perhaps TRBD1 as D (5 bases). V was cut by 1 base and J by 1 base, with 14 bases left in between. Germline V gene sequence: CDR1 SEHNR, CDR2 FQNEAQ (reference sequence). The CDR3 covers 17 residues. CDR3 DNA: TGTGCCAGCAGCTTAGGATCGGGGGTGGGGAGCAATCAGCCCCAGCATTTT. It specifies CASSLGSGVGSNQPQHF.

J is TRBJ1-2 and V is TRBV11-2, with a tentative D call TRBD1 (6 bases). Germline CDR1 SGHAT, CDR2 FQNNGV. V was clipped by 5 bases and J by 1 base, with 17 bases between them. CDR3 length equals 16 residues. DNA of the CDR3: TGTGCCAGCAGCCCCACGAGGGGGGGATATAACTATGGCTACACCTTC. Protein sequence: CASSPTRGGYNYGYTF.

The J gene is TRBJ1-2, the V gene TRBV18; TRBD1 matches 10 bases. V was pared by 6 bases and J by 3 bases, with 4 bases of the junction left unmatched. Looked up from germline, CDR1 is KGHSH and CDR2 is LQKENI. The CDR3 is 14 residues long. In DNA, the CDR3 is TGTGCCAGCTCCCGGGACAGGGGCGACTATGGCTACACCTTC. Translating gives CASSRDRGDYGYTF.

The CDR3 loop is CASSPPGLASNEQFF. Written as DNA, the CDR3 is TGCGCCAGCAGCCCCCCGGGACTAGCCTCCAATGAGCAGTTCTTC. This chain uses TRBV5-1 with TRBJ2-1, with 9 bases fitting TRBD2. Trimming cost V 4 bases and J 6 bases; bases outside gene matches: 8. CDR3 length: 15 residues. Germline CDR1 and CDR2: SGHRS and YFSETQ.

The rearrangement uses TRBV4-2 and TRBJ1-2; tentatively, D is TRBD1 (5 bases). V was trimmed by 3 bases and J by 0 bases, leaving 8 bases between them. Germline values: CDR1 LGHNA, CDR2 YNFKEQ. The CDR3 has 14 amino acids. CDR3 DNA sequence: TGTGCCAGCAGCCAGACAGTTACTAACTATGGCTACACCTTC. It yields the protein CASSQTVTNYGYTF.

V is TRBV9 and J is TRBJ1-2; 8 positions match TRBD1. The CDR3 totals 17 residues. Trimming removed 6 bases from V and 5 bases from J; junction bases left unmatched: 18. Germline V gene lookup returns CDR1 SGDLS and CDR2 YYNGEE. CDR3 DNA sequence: TGTGCCAGCACTTCAGGGGCCCCCAGGGGGCGAACGTATGGCTACACCTTC. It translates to CASTSGAPRGRTYGYTF. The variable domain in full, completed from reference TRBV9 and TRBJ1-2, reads DSGVTQTPKHLITATGQRVTLRCSPRSGDLSVYWYQQSLDQGLQFLIQYYNGEERAKGNILERFSAQQFPDLHSELNLSSLELGDSALYFCASTSGAPRGRTYGYTFGSGTRLTVV.

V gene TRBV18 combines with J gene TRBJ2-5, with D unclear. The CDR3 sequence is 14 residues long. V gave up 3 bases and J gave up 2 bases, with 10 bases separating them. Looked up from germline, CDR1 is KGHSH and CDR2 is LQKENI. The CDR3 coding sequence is TGTGCCAGCTCACCCCCGAGTCGGCAAGAGACCCAGTACTTC. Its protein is CASSPPSRQETQYF. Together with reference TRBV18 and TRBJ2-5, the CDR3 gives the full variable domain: NAGVMQNPRHLVRRRGQEARLRCSPMKGHSHVYWYRQLPEEGLKFMVYLQKENIIDESGMPKERFSAEFPKEGPSILRIQQVVRGDSAAYFCASSPPSRQETQYFGPGTRLLVL.

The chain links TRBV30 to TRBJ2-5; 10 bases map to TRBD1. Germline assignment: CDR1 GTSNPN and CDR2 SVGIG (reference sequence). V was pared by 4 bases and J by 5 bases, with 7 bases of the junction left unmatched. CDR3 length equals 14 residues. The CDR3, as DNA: TGTGCCTGGAATCGACAGGGGGCAATCGAGACCCAGTACTTC. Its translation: CAWNRQGAIETQYF.

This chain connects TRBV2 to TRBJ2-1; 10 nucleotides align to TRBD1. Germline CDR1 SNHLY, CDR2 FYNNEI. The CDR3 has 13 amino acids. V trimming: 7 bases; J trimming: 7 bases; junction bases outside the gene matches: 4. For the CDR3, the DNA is TGTGCCAGCAATAGACAGGGGGCAAATGAGCAGTTCTTC. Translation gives CASNRQGANEQFF.

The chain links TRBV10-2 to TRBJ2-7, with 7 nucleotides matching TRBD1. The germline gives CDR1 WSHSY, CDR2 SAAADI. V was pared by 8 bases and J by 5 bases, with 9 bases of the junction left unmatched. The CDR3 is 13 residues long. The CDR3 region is CASGGRGSNEQYF. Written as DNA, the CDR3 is TGCGCCAGCGGGGGCAGGGGGTCCAACGAGCAGTACTTC.

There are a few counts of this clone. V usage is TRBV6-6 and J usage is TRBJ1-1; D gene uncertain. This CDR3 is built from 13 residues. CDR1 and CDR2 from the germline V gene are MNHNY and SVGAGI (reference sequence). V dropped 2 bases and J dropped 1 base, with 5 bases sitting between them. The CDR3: CASSYSSNTEAFF. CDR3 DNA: TGTGCCAGCAGTTACAGCTCGAACACTGAAGCTTTCTTT.

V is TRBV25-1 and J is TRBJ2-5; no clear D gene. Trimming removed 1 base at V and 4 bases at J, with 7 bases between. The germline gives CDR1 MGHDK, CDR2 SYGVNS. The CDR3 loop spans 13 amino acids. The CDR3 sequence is CASSEFSVETQYF. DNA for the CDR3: TGTGCCAGCAGTGAATTTTCGGTAGAGACCCAGTACTTC.

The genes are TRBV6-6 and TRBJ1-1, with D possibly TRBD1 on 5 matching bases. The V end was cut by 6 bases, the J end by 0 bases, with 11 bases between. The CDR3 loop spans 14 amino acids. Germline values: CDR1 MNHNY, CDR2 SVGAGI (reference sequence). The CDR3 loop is CASSEDTMNTEAFF. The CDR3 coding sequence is TGTGCCAGCAGCGAGGACACAATGAACACTGAAGCTTTCTTT.

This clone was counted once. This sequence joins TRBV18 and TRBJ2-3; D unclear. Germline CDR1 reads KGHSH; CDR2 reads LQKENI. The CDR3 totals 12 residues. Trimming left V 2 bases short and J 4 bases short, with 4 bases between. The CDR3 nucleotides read TGTGCCAGCTCACCAATCGCAGATACGCAGTATTTT. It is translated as CASSPIADTQYF.

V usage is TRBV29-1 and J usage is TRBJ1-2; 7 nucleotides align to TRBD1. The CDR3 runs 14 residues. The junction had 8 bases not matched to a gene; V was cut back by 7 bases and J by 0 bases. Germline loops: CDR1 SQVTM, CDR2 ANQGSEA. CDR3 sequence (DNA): TGCAGCGGCTCCGGGACAGACTCTAACTATGGCTACACCTTC. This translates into CSGSGTDSNYGYTF.